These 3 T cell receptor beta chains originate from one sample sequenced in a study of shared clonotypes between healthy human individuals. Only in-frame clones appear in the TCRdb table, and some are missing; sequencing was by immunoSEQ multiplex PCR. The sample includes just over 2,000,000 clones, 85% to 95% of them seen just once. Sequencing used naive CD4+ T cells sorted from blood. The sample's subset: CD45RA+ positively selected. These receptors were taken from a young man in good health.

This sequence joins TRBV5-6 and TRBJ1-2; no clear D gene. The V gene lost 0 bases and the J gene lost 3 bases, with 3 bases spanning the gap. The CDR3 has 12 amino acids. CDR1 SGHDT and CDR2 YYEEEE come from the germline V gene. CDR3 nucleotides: TGTGCCAGCAGCTTGGGCTACTATGGCTACACCTTC. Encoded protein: CASSLGYYGYTF.

CDR3 region: CASSVSGWNTEAFF. Written as DNA, the CDR3 is TGTGCCAGCAGCGTATCAGGGTGGAACACTGAAGCTTTCTTT. V usage is TRBV9 and J usage is TRBJ1-1; weak D call: TRBD1 (5 bases). The CDR3 is made up of 14 amino acids. In germline, CDR1 is SGDLS, CDR2 YYNGEE. Trimming took 1 base from V and 1 from J, leaving 8 bases between them. Supplemented by reference TRBV9 and TRBJ1-1, the full variable domain reads DSGVTQTPKHLITATGQRVTLRCSPRSGDLSVYWYQQSLDQGLQFLIQYYNGEERAKGNILERFSAQQFPDLHSELNLSSLELGDSALYFCASSVSGWNTEAFFGQGTRLTVV.

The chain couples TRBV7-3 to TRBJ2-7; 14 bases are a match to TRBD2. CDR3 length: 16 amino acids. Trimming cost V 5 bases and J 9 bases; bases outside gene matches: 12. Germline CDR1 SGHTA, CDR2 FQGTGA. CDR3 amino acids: CASSPGGLAGGHGQYF. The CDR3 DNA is TGTGCCAGCAGCCCCGGCGGACTAGCGGGGGGCCACGGGCAGTACTTC.